This entry is about one T cell receptor beta chain. Authors' analysis steps: Estimation of nucleated cell counts relied on the amplification of reference gene primers. Sequenced by immunoSEQ multiplex PCR; TCRdb stores in-frame clones only, minus some. V and J calls and clone size are as listed in that table; D and trimming were resolved from the DNA. The sample yields about 190,000 clones, roughly 90% seen once. This entry comes from a study of blood T cell repertoires in COVID-19. CDR1 and CDR2 from the germline V gene are SGHTS and YDEGEE. The CDR3 is made up of 14 amino acids. V was clipped by 4 bases and J by 2 bases, with 12 bases between them.

What was sequenced was peripheral blood. The gene calls are TRBV5-8 and TRBJ2-5, with a tentative D call TRBD1 (6 bases). This TCR was sampled from a woman aged 40 to 50 who had recovered from COVID-19. CDR3 sequence: CASSRGTLQETQYF. CDR3 bases: TGTGCCAGCAGCCGAGGGACACTGCAAGAGACCCAGTACTTC.